These 2 T cell receptor beta chains were all obtained from the same sample, sequenced in a study of T cells in Graves' hyperthyroidism and ophthalmopathy. Amplification targeted TCR beta CDR3 regions from RNA transcripts. With the HTBI primer set, the TCR CDR3 went through a first round of RT-PCR. TCRdb used MiXCR to reprocess the multiplex PCR reads, holding one entry per CDR3 protein. In the table there are 620,000 or so distinct CDR3 sequences, about 14% of which are singletons. The sample consisted of blood. These receptors were taken from a woman between 45 and 60 years old with Graves' ophthalmopathy.

This clonotype was found many times. The chain is built from TRBV29-1 and TRBJ1-1; a weak D match, TRBD1 (6 bases). Trimming stripped 2 bases from V and 5 bases from J, with 9 bases between. Germline V gives CDR1 SQVTM, CDR2 ANQGSEA. The CDR3 consists of 12 residues. The CDR3 coding sequence is TGCAGCGTTGAACTCGGACAGACTGAAGCTTTCTTT. Translated: CSVELGQTEAFF.

The sample holds many counts of this clonotype. This chain links TRBV20-1 with TRBJ2-5; TRBD2 agrees at 9 bases. The germline gives CDR1 DFQATT, CDR2 SNEGSKA (reference sequence). CDR3 length: 14 residues. V dropped 4 bases and J dropped 4; count of bases not matched to a gene: 7. CDR3 nucleotide sequence: TGCAGTGCTACTAGCGGGAAGGAGACAGAGACCCAGTACTTC. It translates to CSATSGKETETQYF.